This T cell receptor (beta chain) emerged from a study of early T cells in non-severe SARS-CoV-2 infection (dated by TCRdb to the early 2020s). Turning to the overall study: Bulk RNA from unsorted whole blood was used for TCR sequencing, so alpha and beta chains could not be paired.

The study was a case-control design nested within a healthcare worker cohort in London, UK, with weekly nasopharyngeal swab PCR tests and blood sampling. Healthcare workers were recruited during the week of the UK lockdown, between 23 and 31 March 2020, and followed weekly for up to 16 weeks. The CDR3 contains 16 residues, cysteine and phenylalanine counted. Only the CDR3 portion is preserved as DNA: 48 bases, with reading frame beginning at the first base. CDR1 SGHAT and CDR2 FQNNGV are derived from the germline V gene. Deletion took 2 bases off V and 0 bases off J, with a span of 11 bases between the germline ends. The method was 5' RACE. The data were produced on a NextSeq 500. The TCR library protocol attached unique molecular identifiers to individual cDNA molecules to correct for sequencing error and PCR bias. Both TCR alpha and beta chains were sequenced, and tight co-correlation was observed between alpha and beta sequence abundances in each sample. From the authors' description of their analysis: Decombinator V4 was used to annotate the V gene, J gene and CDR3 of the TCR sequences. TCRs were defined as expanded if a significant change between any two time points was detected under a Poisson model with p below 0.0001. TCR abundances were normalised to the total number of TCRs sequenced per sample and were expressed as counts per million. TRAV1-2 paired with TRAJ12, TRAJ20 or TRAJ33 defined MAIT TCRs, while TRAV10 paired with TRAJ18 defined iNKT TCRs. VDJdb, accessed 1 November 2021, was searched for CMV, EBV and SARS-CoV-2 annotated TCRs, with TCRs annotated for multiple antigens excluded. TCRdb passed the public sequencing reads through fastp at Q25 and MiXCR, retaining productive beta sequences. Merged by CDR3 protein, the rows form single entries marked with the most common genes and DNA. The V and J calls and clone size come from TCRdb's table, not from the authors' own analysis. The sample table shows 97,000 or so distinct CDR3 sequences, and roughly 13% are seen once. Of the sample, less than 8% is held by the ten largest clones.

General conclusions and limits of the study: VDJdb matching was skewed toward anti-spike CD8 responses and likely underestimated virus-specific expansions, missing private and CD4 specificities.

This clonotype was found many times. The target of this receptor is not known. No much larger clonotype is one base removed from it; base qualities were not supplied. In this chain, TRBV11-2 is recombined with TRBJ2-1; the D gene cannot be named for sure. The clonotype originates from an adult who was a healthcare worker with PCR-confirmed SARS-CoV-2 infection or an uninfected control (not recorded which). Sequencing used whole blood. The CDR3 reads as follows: CASSLLPASSYNEQFF. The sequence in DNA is TGTGCCAGCAGCTTACTGCCGGCGAGCTCCTACAATGAGCAGTTCTTC.